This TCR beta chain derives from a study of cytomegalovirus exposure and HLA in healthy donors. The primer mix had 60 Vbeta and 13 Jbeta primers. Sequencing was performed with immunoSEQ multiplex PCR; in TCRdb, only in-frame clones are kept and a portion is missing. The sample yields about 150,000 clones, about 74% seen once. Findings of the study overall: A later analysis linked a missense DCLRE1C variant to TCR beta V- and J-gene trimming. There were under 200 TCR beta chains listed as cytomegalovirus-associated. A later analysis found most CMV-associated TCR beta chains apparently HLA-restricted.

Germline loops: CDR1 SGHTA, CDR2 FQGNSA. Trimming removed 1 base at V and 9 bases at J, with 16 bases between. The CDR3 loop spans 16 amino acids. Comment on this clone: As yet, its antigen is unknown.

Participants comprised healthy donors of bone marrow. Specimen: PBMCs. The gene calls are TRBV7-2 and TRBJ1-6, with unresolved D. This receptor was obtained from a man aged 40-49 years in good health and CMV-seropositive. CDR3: CASSLVSQPSRSPLHF. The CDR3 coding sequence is TGTGCCAGCAGCTTAGTCTCACAACCCTCCCGTTCACCCCTCCACTTT.